The T cell receptor beta chain under discussion was sequenced for a study of beta chain features in type 1 diabetes. The study's findings and limits: The study found moderately but significantly shorter TCRB CDR3s in all four CD4+ subsets of Type 1 diabetes patients. Junctions at VDJ sites from type 1 diabetes patients had fewer insertions and more deletions. A cDNA-based sequencing approach could over-represent cells with high TCR expression.

This clone was seen a handful of times. What it recognizes is unknown. This CDR3 spans 16 amino acids. V lost 2 bases, J lost 2 bases, and 5 bases stayed unmatched. Looked up from germline, CDR1 is MDHEN and CDR2 is SYDVKM. The isolated RNA, all of it, was reverse transcribed, so expressed TCRB transcripts were what got sequenced. Profiled with immunoSEQ multiplex PCR; TCRdb holds only in-frame clones, not every one. The repertoire holds around 45,000 clones, with around 40% as singletons. The purity of all sorted populations exceeded 95%. This rearrangement joins TRBV28 to TRBJ2-7, with 11 bases aligning to TRBD1. Sequencing was carried out using stem cell memory CD4+ T cells from blood. The source is a man between 25 and 39 years old with type 1 diabetes. The CDR3 here is CASSLPGQGATYEQYF. CDR3 sequence (DNA): TGTGCCAGCAGTTTACCCGGACAGGGGGCCACCTACGAGCAGTACTTC.